The 13 T cell receptor beta chains below come from one sample, sequenced in a study of tumour-infiltrating T cells in Burkitt lymphoma (dated by TCRdb to 2018 to 2020). The method was the immunoSEQ multiplex PCR assay. The immuneACCESS repertoire file appears here via TCRdb, limited to in-frame rearrangements. These files lack a portion of the clones; in checked studies, under half of the deficit traces to unresolved V genes, and the cause of the others is not known. The sample table holds several thousand clones, of which 16% were seen once. The ten top clones hold roughly 13% of the sample. Sequenced input: tumor tissue. Every receptor here comes from a human donor with diffuse large B-cell lymphoma. Some clones in this sample may be carry-over from other donors' samples.

This sequence joins TRBV11-2 and TRBJ2-3; D perhaps matches TRBD1 (5 bases). CDR1 and CDR2 (germline): SGHAT, FQNNGV. The ends were cut back, 5 bases at V and 4 bases at J, with 16 bases in the middle. This CDR3 is built from 15 residues. The CDR3 reads CASSPHQIGADTQYF. CDR3 nucleotides: TGTGCCAGCAGCCCACACCAAATAGGGGCAGATACGCAGTATTTT.

The chain links TRBV28 to TRBJ2-7, with 12 bases identical to TRBD1. Germline-derived CDR1 and CDR2 are MDHEN and SYDVKM. There are 14 residues in the CDR3. The junction had 6 bases not matched to a gene; V was cut back by 5 bases and J by 7 bases. This CDR3 reads CASSTRDRGLEQYF. Written as DNA, the CDR3 is TGTGCCAGCAGTACCCGGGACAGGGGGCTAGAGCAGTACTTC.

This clone was seen a handful of times. The chain combines TRBV15 with TRBJ1-4; no reliable D call. The CDR3 consists of 13 residues. CDR1 and CDR2 (germline): LNHNV, YYDKDF (reference sequence). V shed 0 bases and J shed 8 bases, with 7 bases lying between them. CDR3 protein: CATSREFEEKLFF. For the CDR3, the DNA is TGTGCCACCAGCAGAGAGTTTGAAGAAAAACTGTTTTTT.

The chain employs TRBV27 and TRBJ2-7; no clear D. Germline-derived CDR1 and CDR2 are MNHEY and SMNVEV (reference sequence). The CDR3 has 14 residues. V lost 4 bases, J lost 0 bases, and 10 bases lay in between. CDR3 coding DNA: TGTGCCAGCAGTTACGGGTCGAGCTCCTACGAGCAGTACTTC. Translation: CASSYGSSSYEQYF.

Only a few counts were recorded for this clone. The CDR3 sequence is CASSVEGIQETQYF. In DNA form, the CDR3 reads TGTGCCAGCAGCGTAGAGGGGATCCAAGAGACCCAGTACTTC. This rearrangement joins TRBV9 to TRBJ2-5, with a possible D match to TRBD1 (5 bases). The CDR3 has 14 amino acids. CDR1 is SGDLS, CDR2 YYNGEE, per germline. Trimming took off 0 bases at V and 1 base at J, with 7 bases between the two ends.

This clone came up a few times. This chain uses TRBV6-5 with TRBJ2-2; TRBD1 is a possible D gene (6 bases). Germline CDR1 and CDR2: MNHEY and SVGAGI. V lost 5 bases, J lost 3 bases, and 10 bases lay in between. This CDR3 is 14 amino acids long. CDR3 loop: CASSPQGYTGELFF. CDR3 coding DNA: TGTGCCAGCAGTCCCCAGGGGTACACCGGGGAGCTGTTTTTT.

Sample share makes this clone medium-sized. The gene calls are TRBV28 and TRBJ1-5; unclear D gene. Trimming pared 1 base from V and 0 bases from J, leaving 10 bases between. Per germline, CDR1 MDHEN and CDR2 SYDVKM. This CDR3 is 16 amino acids long. Written as DNA, the CDR3 is TGTGCCAGCAGTTTATACGGAGATTATAGCAATCAGCCCCAGCATTTT. This codes for CASSLYGDYSNQPQHF.

This clone came up a few times. A junction end diverges from the germline sequence, so it may reflect a read error. The chain employs TRBV29-1 and TRBJ1-2; D is undetermined. Germline lookup yields CDR1 SQVTM and CDR2 ANQGSEA. The length of the CDR3 is 12 residues. The CDR3 loop is CSVDGINHGYTF. CDR3 bases: TGCAGCGTTGACGGGATTAACCATGGCTACACCTTC.

The chain recombines TRBV19 with TRBJ1-5; TRBD1 matches 8 bases. The V gene end was trimmed by 5 bases and the J gene end by 7 bases; junction bases not matched to a gene: 10. Germline values: CDR1 LNHDA, CDR2 SQIVND (reference sequence). The CDR3 extends over 15 amino acids. CDR3 nucleotides: TGTGCCAGTAGTCTCAGGACAGGGACTTTACAGCCCCAGCATTTT. This encodes CASSLRTGTLQPQHF.

In its sample, this clone was seen a few times. This chain joins TRBV5-1 and TRBJ2-7, with 12 bases lining up with TRBD2. Germline trimming cut 5 bases from V and 5 bases from J; bases unmatched to any gene: 5. Germline assignment: CDR1 SGHRS and CDR2 YFSETQ. The CDR3 contains 14 residues. The CDR3 loop is CASRTSGSKHEQYF. CDR3 in DNA: TGCGCCAGCAGGACTAGCGGGAGCAAGCACGAGCAGTACTTC.

The CDR3 sequence: CSVDRGGTGGFGYGYTF. DNA of the CDR3: TGCAGCGTTGATCGGGGCGGGACAGGGGGCTTTGGATATGGCTACACCTTC. The chain links TRBV29-1 to TRBJ1-2; 12 positions match TRBD1. This CDR3 has 17 residues. Germline V gene data show CDR1 as SQVTM and CDR2 as ANQGSEA. Unmatched junction bases numbered 13, after V lost 3 bases and J lost 5 bases. The variable domain in full, completed from reference TRBV29-1 and TRBJ1-2, reads SAVISQKPSRDICQRGTSLTIQCQVDSQVTMMFWYRQQPGQSLTLIATANQGSEATYESGFVIDKFPISRPNLTFSTLTVSNMSPEDSSIYLCSVDRGGTGGFGYGYTFGSGTRLTVV.

The rearrangement uses TRBV4-1 and TRBJ2-1; D is possibly TRBD1 (6 bases). V lost 1 base, J lost 5 bases, and 12 bases lay in between. Per the germline V gene, CDR1 is MGHRA and CDR2 is YSYEKL. This CDR3 has 15 residues. CDR3 amino acids: CASSQGGAGDNEQFF. In DNA form, the CDR3 reads TGCGCCAGCAGCCAAGGTGGGGCAGGGGACAATGAGCAGTTCTTC.

V and J are TRBV21-1 and TRBJ2-7; the table's D call, TRBD2, was not checked against the DNA. TRBV21-1 is classified as a pseudogene. This CDR3 spans 17 amino acids. The CDR3 DNA reads TGTGCCAGCAGCAAAAAAGGCACGGAGGGAGGTGGTTACGAGCAGTACTTC. It translates to CASSKKGTEGGGYEQYF.